This T cell receptor beta chain was captured in a study of blood T cell repertoires in COVID-19 (dated by TCRdb to 2018 to 2021). As for the study more broadly: The collaborator samples originated in the United States, Italy and Spain and spanned the acute and convalescent phases of COVID-19. The prospective study material was composed of cDNA or gDNA derived from T cells, B-cell-depleted T cells, or PBMCs. The dataset comprised deeply sampled blood TCRbeta repertoires from subjects exposed to, actively infected with, or recovered from COVID-19. A freely available public database, intended as a resource for researchers studying the immune response to SARS-CoV-2, is where the repertoires were released. The samples were drawn from two sources: the first 160 participants of the ongoing ImmuneRACE study, and fewer than 1,500 subjects contributed by 6 global collaborators. Sample metadata almost always included a de-identified subject ID, COVID-19 status, age in years and sex. HLA class I and class II types, where available, came from metadata supplied by the sample provider rather than from assay-based typing.

TCRbeta CDR3 regions were amplified from genomic DNA using the immunoSEQ Assay, a bias-controlled multiplex PCR. As for the original processing: Nucleated cell counts per sample were estimated from amplification of reference gene primers within the assay. Sequence reads were collapsed and filtered to measure the absolute abundance of every unique TCRbeta CDR3 rearrangement. Productive Simpson clonality was computed per sample as the square root of Simpson's diversity index over productive rearrangements. The table was pulled from immuneACCESS by TCRdb, which kept in-frame rearrangements only. Such tables lose some clones; where checked, under half of the loss comes from unresolved V genes, and the rest has no known cause. That table supplies the V and J calls and clone size; D and trimming were determined from the DNA. The sample table holds approximately 64,000 clones, of which roughly 88% were seen once. The biggest ten clones account for around two fifths of the sample.

The paper as a whole reports these results and caveats: How much clinical and demographic metadata was included differed by source and by participant, and the metadata was provided uncurated.

One collaborating source in Seattle enrolled patients during active infection and followed them longitudinally through the course of disease. Each collaborating institution followed its own protocols to collect whole blood in K2EDTA tubes. Collaborator samples were shipped for TCRbeta analysis as frozen whole blood, isolated PBMCs, or DNA extracted from either sample type. Including cysteine and phenylalanine, the CDR3 has 14 amino acids. The entry retains the CDR3 DNA only, 42 bases that are in frame from base 1. CDR1 MNHNY and CDR2 SVGAGI were looked up in the germline V gene (reference sequence). Trimming at the junction amounts to 5 bases on V and 3 bases on J, and the germline ends lie 14 bases apart. Of note for this clone: The specificity of this receptor is unknown. Per-nucleotide qualities are absent, and no much larger clonotype sits a single base away.

The receptor comes from a woman aged 60-75 years with COVID-19, enrolled during active disease. The sequenced sample consisted of peripheral blood. Recombination linked TRBV6-6 to TRBJ2-7; TRBD1 is possibly the D segment (6 matching bases). This receptor carries the CDR3 CASSATGPGYEQYF. At the DNA level, the sequence is TGTGCCAGCAGTGCGACAGGCCCGGGCTACGAGCAGTACTTC.